The 20 T cell receptor beta chains reported below all come from one sample, sequenced in a study of T cell responses to AZD1222 COVID-19 vaccine. The repertoire was sequenced with immunoSEQ multiplex PCR; TCRdb's copy has only in-frame clones and lacks some. Here the sample spans under 150,000 clones, 80% to 95% being singletons. The specimen was peripheral blood, collected 28 days after the second AZD1222 dose. These receptors were obtained from an adult who received the AZD1222 COVID-19 vaccine.

This clone was recorded only once. Here the CDR3 DNA reads TGTGCCAGTAGTAACCAAAAGAACACTGAAGCTTTCTTT. This encodes CASSNQKNTEAFF. This chain uses TRBV19 with TRBJ1-1; unclear D gene. V lost 4 bases and J 1 base, leaving 7 bases between the germline ends. Germline lookup yields CDR1 LNHDA and CDR2 SQIVND (reference sequence). The CDR3 consists of 13 residues.

The chain is built from TRBV3-1 (or the pseudogene TRBV3-2) and TRBJ1-1; D not resolved. CDR1 is LGHDT and CDR2 is YNNKEL in the germline V gene (reference sequence). V lost 3 bases, J lost 1 base, and 6 bases lay in between. This CDR3 region has 13 residues. CDR3 sequence: CASSQAGNTEAFF. CDR3 in DNA: TGTGCCAGCAGCCAGGCAGGGAACACTGAAGCTTTCTTT.

V usage is TRBV19 and J usage is TRBJ1-1; 7 nucleotides match TRBD1. V lost 6 bases and J lost 3; bases outside the gene matches: 10. The CDR3 length is 15 residues. Germline CDR1 is LNHDA and CDR2 is SQIVND (reference sequence). The CDR3 region is CASRGATGFYTEAFF. The CDR3 DNA reads TGTGCCAGTAGGGGGGCGACAGGGTTCTACACTGAAGCTTTCTTT.

The chain employs TRBV5-8 and TRBJ2-5; 8 nucleotides align to TRBD1. Germline V gene lookup returns CDR1 SGHTS and CDR2 YDEGEE. The CDR3 spans 16 residues. J was trimmed by 0 bases and V by 0 bases; bases with no gene match: 4. The CDR3 sequence is CASSLGTGPYQETQYF. For the CDR3, the DNA is TGTGCCAGCAGCTTGGGGACAGGGCCGTACCAAGAGACCCAGTACTTC.

The chain is built from TRBV6-5 and TRBJ2-1; D gene ambiguous. CDR3 length equals 11 residues. V was shortened by 6 bases and J by 7 bases, with 7 bases between the two germline ends. CDR1 is MNHEY, CDR2 SVGAGI, per germline. The CDR3 DNA follows: TGTGCCAGCAGAAACGCGAATGAGCAGTTCTTC. Translating gives CASRNANEQFF.

The chain links TRBV2 to TRBJ2-7; 7 bases are a match to TRBD1. The V gene's germline CDR1 is SNHLY and CDR2 FYNNEI. The trim removed 8 bases at V and 5 bases at J, leaving 6 bases unmatched. The CDR3 runs 12 residues. This CDR3 reads CASRDRVHEQYF. The CDR3 region has the DNA TGTGCCAGCCGAGACAGGGTCCACGAGCAGTACTTC.

The genes are TRBV28 and TRBJ2-7; no firm D call. The V end lost 5 bases, the J end lost 6 bases, and 8 bases lay between the germline ends. The CDR3 length is 11 residues. The V gene's germline CDR1 is MDHEN and CDR2 SYDVKM. Here the CDR3 reads CASSPKVEQYF. The CDR3, as DNA: TGTGCCAGCAGTCCAAAGGTCGAGCAGTACTTC.

The rearrangement uses TRBV7-6 and TRBJ2-3; D is unclear. This CDR3 region has 15 residues. The germline V gene encodes CDR1 SGHVS and CDR2 FNYEAQ. V shed 4 bases and J shed 2 bases, with 13 bases lying between them. The CDR3 bases are TGTGCCAGCAGCTCAAGTAGGGTCCCCACAGATACGCAGTATTTT. This gives the protein CASSSSRVPTDTQYF.

The chain carries TRBV2 and TRBJ1-6; D remains unclear. The CDR3 sequence is 13 residues long. V was trimmed by 3 bases and J by 7 bases, leaving 7 bases between them. Germline values: CDR1 SNHLY, CDR2 FYNNEI. CDR3 region: CASSDEVNSPLHF. The CDR3 nucleotides read TGTGCCAGCAGTGACGAAGTAAATTCACCCCTCCACTTT.

This clone was detected only once. This sequence joins TRBV10-3 and TRBJ1-1; TRBD1 might be the D (5 bases). The CDR3 is made up of 15 amino acids. V was cut by 10 bases and J by 5 bases, with 23 bases left in between. The V gene's germline CDR1 is ENHRY and CDR2 SYGVKD. The CDR3 is CASRTGVGDGTEAFF. CDR3 DNA: TGTGCCAGCCGGACCGGGGTCGGGGACGGGACTGAAGCTTTCTTT.

The chain couples TRBV28 to TRBJ1-5; possible D gene TRBD1, 5 bases. Trimming removed 2 bases at V and 5 bases at J, with 16 bases between. Germline assignment: CDR1 MDHEN and CDR2 SYDVKM. The CDR3 has 16 amino acids. The CDR3 DNA sequence: TGTGCCAGCAGTTTAGAGCGGACACGTTGGGATCAGCCCCAGCATTTT. Translation gives CASSLERTRWDQPQHF.

V gene TRBV5-6 combines with J gene TRBJ1-2; the D is unclear. This CDR3 comprises 15 residues. Deletions cut 0 bases from V and 2 bases from J, with 11 bases between. The germline V gene has CDR1 SGHDT and CDR2 YYEEEE. DNA of the CDR3: TGTGCCAGCAGCTTGGTTGGGGAGGGCAACTATGGCTACACCTTC. It yields the protein CASSLVGEGNYGYTF.

The chain employs TRBV5-5 and TRBJ2-6; no definite D call. The CDR3 extends over 14 amino acids. With 0 bases removed from V and 4 bases from J, the gap between germline ends came to 5 bases. Germline V gene sequence: CDR1 SGHKS, CDR2 YYEKEE (reference sequence). CDR3 region: CASSLAEGANVLTF. DNA of the CDR3: TGTGCCAGCAGCTTGGCAGAAGGGGCCAACGTCCTGACTTTC.

The chain combines TRBV30 with TRBJ1-2; D is unresolved. CDR3 length: 11 amino acids. The germline V gene encodes CDR1 GTSNPN and CDR2 SVGIG (reference sequence). Between the trimmed V and J ends, which lost 0 bases and 10 bases, there was a span of 9 bases. Here the CDR3 reads CAWSVFFYYTF. In DNA, the CDR3 is TGTGCCTGGAGTGTTTTTTTTTACTACACCTTC.

The J gene is TRBJ2-2, the V gene TRBV7-6; D is possibly TRBD2 (6 bases). Trimming removed 5 bases from V and 1 base from J, with 8 bases in between. Germline V gene data show CDR1 as SGHVS and CDR2 as FNYEAQ. CDR3 length: 14 amino acids. Here the CDR3 reads CASSPGGNTGELFF. CDR3 coding DNA: TGTGCCAGCAGCCCCGGGGGGAACACCGGGGAGCTGTTTTTT.

This clone has a handful of counts. The V call is TRBV14, the J call TRBJ2-1, with D possibly matching TRBD2 (6 bases). Trimming stripped 4 bases from V and 13 bases from J, with 17 bases between. In germline, CDR1 is SGHDN, CDR2 FVKESK. There are 13 residues in the CDR3. The CDR3 region is CASSPRRGSTQFF. CDR3 coding DNA: TGTGCCAGCAGCCCGCGGCGGGGCTCTACCCAGTTCTTC.

The chain couples TRBV7-2 to TRBJ2-7, with D maybe TRBD1 (5 bases). The CDR3 runs 14 residues. Trimming left V 1 base short and J 3 bases short, with 10 bases between. The germline V gene encodes CDR1 SGHTA and CDR2 FQGNSA. The CDR3 loop reads CASSLGRQLYEQYF. As DNA, the CDR3 is TGTGCCAGCAGCTTAGGTCGACAGCTCTACGAGCAGTACTTC.

V is TRBV4-3 and J is TRBJ2-5, with 9 bases fitting TRBD2. With 1 base clipped from V and 4 bases from J, the junction kept 10 bases outside the gene matches. Germline V gene data show CDR1 as LGHNA and CDR2 as YSLEER. The CDR3 consists of 17 residues. The CDR3 sequence: CASSQGGGLASGETQYF. The CDR3 DNA sequence: TGCGCCAGCAGCCAAGGTGGAGGACTAGCGAGCGGAGAGACCCAGTACTTC.

This clone was counted a few times. The V call is TRBV15, the J call TRBJ1-5, with D perhaps TRBD1 (5 bases). The CDR3 length is 14 residues. From germline, CDR1 is LNHNV and CDR2 YYDKDF (reference sequence). V dropped 3 bases and J dropped 7 bases, with 13 bases sitting between them. The CDR3 here is CATSSLGVRQPQHF. CDR3 nucleotide sequence: TGTGCCACCAGCAGTTTAGGGGTGAGACAGCCCCAGCATTTT.

The DNA for the CDR3 is TGTGCCAGCAGTCTAAGGGGACAGAACACTGAAGCTTTCTTT. Protein product: CASSLRGQNTEAFF. This rearrangement joins TRBV5-4 to TRBJ1-1; possibly TRBD1 for D (6 bases). Trimming removed 5 bases from V and 1 base from J, with 12 bases in between. The germline CDR1 and CDR2 sequences are SGHNT and YYREEE (reference sequence). This CDR3 contains 14 residues.